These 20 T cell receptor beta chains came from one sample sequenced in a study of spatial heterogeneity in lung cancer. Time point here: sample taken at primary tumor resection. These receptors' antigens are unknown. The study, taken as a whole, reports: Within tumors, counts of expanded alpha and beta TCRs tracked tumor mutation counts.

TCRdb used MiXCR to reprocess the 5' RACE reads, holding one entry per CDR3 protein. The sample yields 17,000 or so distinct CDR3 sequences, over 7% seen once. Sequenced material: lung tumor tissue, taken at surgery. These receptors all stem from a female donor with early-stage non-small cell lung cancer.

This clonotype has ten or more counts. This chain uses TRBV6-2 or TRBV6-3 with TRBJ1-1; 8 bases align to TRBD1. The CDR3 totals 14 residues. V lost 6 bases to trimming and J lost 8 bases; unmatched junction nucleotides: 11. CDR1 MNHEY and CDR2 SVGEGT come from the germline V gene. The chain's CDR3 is CASRGTGQFEEAFF. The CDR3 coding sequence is TGTGCCAGCAGGGGGACAGGACAGTTCGAAGAAGCTTTCTTT.

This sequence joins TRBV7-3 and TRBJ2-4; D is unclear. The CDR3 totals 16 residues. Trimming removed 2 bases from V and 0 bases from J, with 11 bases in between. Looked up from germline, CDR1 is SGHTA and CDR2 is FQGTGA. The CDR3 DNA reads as TGTGCCAGCAGCTTAGGGTGGTCAGAAGCCAAAAACATTCAGTACTTC. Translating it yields CASSLGWSEAKNIQYF.

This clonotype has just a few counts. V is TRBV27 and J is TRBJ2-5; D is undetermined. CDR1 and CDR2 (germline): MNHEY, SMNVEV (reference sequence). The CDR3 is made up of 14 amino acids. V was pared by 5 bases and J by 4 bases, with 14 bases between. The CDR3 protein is CASSGLGFGETQYF. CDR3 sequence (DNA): TGTGCCAGCAGTGGCCTAGGTTTTGGAGAGACCCAGTACTTC.

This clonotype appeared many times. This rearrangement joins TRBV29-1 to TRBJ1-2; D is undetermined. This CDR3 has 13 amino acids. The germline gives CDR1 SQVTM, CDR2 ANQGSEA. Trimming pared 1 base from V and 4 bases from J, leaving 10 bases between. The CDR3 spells CSVEAARGYGYTF. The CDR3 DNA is TGCAGCGTTGAAGCTGCTCGTGGCTATGGCTACACCTTC.

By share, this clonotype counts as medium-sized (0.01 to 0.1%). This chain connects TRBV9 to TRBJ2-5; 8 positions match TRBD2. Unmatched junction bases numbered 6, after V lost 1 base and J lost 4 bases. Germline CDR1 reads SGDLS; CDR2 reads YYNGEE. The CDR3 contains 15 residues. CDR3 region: CASSVPGGGGETQYF. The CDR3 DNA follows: TGTGCCAGCAGCGTACCCGGGGGGGGTGGAGAGACCCAGTACTTC.

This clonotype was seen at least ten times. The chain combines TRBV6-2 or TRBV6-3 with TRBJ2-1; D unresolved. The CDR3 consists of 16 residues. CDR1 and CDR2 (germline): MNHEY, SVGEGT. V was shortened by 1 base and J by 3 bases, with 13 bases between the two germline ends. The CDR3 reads CASSYFPAGHYNEQFF. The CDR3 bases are TGTGCCAGCAGTTACTTCCCGGCCGGGCACTACAATGAGCAGTTCTTC.

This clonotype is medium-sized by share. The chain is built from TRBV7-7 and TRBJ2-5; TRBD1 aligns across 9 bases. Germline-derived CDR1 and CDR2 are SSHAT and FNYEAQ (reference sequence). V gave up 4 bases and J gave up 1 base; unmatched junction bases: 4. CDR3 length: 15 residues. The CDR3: CASSSGQGTQETQYF. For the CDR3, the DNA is TGTGCCAGCAGCTCCGGACAGGGGACCCAAGAGACCCAGTACTTC.

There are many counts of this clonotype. The CDR3 loop is CSARDGDGNQPQHF. CDR3 sequence (DNA): TGCAGTGCTAGAGATGGCGACGGCAATCAGCCCCAGCATTTT. The chain has TRBV20-1 and TRBJ1-5; no clear D. The CDR3 sequence is 14 residues long. CDR1 DFQATT and CDR2 SNEGSKA come from the germline V gene (reference sequence). The V end lost 0 bases, the J end lost 2 bases, and 8 bases lay between the germline ends.

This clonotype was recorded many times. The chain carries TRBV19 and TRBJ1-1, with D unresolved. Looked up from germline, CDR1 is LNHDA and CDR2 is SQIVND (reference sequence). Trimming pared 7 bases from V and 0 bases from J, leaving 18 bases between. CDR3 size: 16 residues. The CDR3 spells CASKSRGPLVNTEAFF. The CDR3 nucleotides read TGTGCCAGTAAATCCCGGGGTCCCTTAGTGAACACTGAAGCTTTCTTT.

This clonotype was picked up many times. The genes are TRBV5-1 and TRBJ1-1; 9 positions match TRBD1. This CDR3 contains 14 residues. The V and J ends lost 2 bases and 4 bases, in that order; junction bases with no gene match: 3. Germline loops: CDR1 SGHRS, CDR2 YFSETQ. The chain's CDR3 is CASSFGQGFTEAFF. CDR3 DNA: TGCGCCAGCAGCTTTGGACAGGGGTTCACTGAAGCTTTCTTT.

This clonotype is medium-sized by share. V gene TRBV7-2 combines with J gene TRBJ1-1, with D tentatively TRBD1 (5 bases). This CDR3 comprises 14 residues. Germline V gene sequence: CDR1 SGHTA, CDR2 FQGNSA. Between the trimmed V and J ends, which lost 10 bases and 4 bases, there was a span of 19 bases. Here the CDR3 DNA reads TGTGCCACCCAGACGACGGGACGGTCCACTGAAGCTTTCTTT. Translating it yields CATQTTGRSTEAFF.

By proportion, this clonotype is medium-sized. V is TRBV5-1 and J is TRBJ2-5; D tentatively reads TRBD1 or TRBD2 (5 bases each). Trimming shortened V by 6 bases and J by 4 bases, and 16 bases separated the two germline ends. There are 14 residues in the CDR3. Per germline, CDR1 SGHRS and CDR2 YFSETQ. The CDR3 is CASTPEGPRETQYF. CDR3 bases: TGCGCCAGCACGCCCGAGGGACCGCGAGAGACCCAGTACTTC.

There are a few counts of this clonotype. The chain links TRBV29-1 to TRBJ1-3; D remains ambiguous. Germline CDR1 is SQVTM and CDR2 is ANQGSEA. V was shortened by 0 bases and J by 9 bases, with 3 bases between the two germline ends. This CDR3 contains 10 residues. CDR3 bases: TGCAGCGTTGAAGACATCACCATATATTTT. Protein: CSVEDITIYF.

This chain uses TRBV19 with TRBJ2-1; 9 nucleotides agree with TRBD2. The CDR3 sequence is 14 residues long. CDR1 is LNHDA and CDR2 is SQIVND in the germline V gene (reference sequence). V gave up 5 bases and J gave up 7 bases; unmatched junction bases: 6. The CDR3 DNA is TGTGCCAGTAGTTACCTAGCGGGGAATAATGAGCAGTTCTTC. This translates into CASSYLAGNNEQFF.

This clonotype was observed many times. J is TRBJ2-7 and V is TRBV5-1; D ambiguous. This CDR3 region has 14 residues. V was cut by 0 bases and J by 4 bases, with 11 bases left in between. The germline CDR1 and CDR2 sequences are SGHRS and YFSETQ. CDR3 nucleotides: TGCGCCAGCAGCTTGGCCGGTTGGAGATACGAGCAGTACTTC. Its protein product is CASSLAGWRYEQYF.

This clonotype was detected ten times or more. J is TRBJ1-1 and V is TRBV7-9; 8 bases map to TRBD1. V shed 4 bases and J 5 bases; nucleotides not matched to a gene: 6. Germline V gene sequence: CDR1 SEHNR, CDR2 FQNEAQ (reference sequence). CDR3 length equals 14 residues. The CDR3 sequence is CASSSGQGSTEAFF. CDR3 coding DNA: TGTGCCAGCAGCTCAGGACAGGGTTCAACTGAAGCTTTCTTT.

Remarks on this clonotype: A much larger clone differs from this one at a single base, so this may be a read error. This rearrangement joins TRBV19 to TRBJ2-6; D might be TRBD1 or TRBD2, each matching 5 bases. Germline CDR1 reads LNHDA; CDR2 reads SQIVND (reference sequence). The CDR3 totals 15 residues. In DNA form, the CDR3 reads TGTGCCAGTAGTACCCAGGGTACCGGGGCCAACCTCCTGACTTTC. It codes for CASSTQGTGANLLTF.

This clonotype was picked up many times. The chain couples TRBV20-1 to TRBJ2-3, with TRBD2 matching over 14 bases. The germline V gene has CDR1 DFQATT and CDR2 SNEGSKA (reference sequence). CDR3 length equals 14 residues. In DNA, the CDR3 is TGCAGCGAGACTAGCGGGGGGGCCGAAGATACGCAGTATTTT. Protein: CSETSGGAEDTQYF.

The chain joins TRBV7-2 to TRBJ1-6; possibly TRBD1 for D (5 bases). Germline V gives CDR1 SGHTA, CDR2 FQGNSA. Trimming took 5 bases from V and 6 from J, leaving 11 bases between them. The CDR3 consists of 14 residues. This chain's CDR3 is CASSARQFNSPLHF. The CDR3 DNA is TGTGCCAGCAGCGCCCGACAGTTTAATTCACCCCTCCACTTT.

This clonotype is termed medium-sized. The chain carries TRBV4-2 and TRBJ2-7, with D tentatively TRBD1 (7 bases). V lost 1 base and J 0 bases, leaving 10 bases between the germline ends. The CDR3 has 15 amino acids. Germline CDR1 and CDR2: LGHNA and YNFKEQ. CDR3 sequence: CASSQVQGGSYEQYF. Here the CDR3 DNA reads TGTGCCAGCAGCCAAGTTCAGGGGGGCTCCTACGAGCAGTACTTC.